Shown below are 28 T cell receptor beta chains from a single sample sequenced in a study of T cell repertoires in cytomegalovirus infection. These TCRs' antigens remain unknown. TCRdb used MiXCR to reprocess the reads, holding one entry per CDR3 protein. The sample has about a million distinct CDR3 sequences; 25% to 40% are singletons. Sample: cultured CD8+ T cells from PBMCs, taken from culture after CMV antigen stimulation. Source of these receptors: a human donor in good health (CMV status not recorded). Some clones in this sample may be carry-over from other donors' samples.

This clonotype was recorded a few times. V and J are TRBV15 and TRBJ1-1; TRBD1 is a possible D gene (6 bases). This CDR3 region has 13 residues. Deletions cut 7 bases from V and 5 bases from J, with 14 bases between. In germline, CDR1 is LNHNV, CDR2 YYDKDF (reference sequence). CDR3 sequence reads: CATTSRGFTEAFF. CDR3 coding DNA: TGTGCCACCACCTCTAGGGGGTTTACTGAAGCTTTCTTT.

J is TRBJ1-6 and V is TRBV5-5; D perhaps matches TRBD1 (5 bases). This CDR3 is 15 amino acids long. CDR1 is SGHKS, CDR2 YYEKEE, per germline (reference sequence). Trimming left V 5 bases short and J 9 bases short, with 18 bases between. The CDR3 coding sequence is TGTGCCAGCAGGAACACCGGGGGTTGGGTTTCACCCCTCCACTTT. Protein sequence: CASRNTGGWVSPLHF. The whole variable domain, remainder taken from reference TRBV5-5 and TRBJ1-6, is DAGVTQSPTHLIKTRGQQVTLRCSPISGHKSVSWYQQVLGQGPQFIFQYYEKEERGRGNFPDRFSARQFPNYSSELNVNALLLGDSALYLCASRNTGGWVSPLHFGNGTRLTVT.

This clonotype has a count of ten or more. The V call is TRBV6-1, the J call TRBJ1-4; D is ambiguous. CDR1 and CDR2 (germline): MNHNS, SASEGT. V shed 5 bases and J shed 0 bases, with 13 bases lying between them. The CDR3 runs to 16 residues. CDR3 in DNA: TGTGCCAGCAGTTTCCAGGCCCGCACAACTAATGAAAAACTGTTTTTT. It yields the protein CASSFQARTTNEKLFF.

The V call is TRBV7-9, the J call TRBJ1-2; TRBD1 matches 8 bases. V shed 8 bases and J 3 bases; nucleotides not matched to a gene: 11. CDR1 and CDR2 (germline): SEHNR, FQNEAQ (reference sequence). This CDR3 is built from 15 residues. For the CDR3, the DNA is TGTGCCAGCTTTCACAGGGGGACGGGGGACTATGGCTACACCTTC. Translation: CASFHRGTGDYGYTF.

The V gene is TRBV6-2 or TRBV6-3, the J gene TRBJ2-1, with 10 bases aligning to TRBD1. Per the germline V gene, CDR1 is MNHEY and CDR2 is SVGEGT. The CDR3 is 16 amino acids. J gave up 3 bases and V 7 bases, and 9 bases lay outside the gene matches. CDR3 region: CASTTRWTGGYNEQFF. The DNA of the CDR3 is TGTGCCAGCACAACGAGGTGGACAGGGGGCTACAATGAGCAGTTCTTC.

A few counts support this clonotype. The chain is built from TRBV10-2 and TRBJ1-1, with 9 nucleotides matching TRBD1. The CDR3 is 14 amino acids. Germline CDR1 WSHSY, CDR2 SAAADI. J was trimmed by 7 bases and V by 0 bases; bases with no gene match: 3. CDR3 nucleotides: TGCGCCAGCAGTGAGTCGGGGGGACAGGGTGAAGCTTTCTTT. Amino acid sequence: CASSESGGQGEAFF.

This chain connects TRBV6-5 to TRBJ1-5; weak D call: TRBD1 (5 bases). Trimming removed 6 bases from V and 4 bases from J, with 10 bases in between. CDR1 and CDR2 from the germline V gene are MNHEY and SVGAGI. The CDR3 has 13 residues. CDR3 residues: CASRLGQNQPQHF. The CDR3 region has the DNA TGTGCCAGCAGACTTGGACAAAATCAGCCCCAGCATTTT.

This clonotype was observed once. V is TRBV7-9 and J is TRBJ2-3, with TRBD2 as a possible D gene (6 bases). The CDR3 has 16 amino acids. V was pared by 3 bases and J by 0 bases, with 13 bases between. Germline loops: CDR1 SEHNR, CDR2 FQNEAQ (reference sequence). The CDR3 region has the DNA TGTGCCAGCAGCTTTATCTCAGGGAGGAGCACAGATACGCAGTATTTT. It yields the protein CASSFISGRSTDTQYF. Complete variable domain (other parts from reference TRBV7-9 and TRBJ2-3): DTGVSQNPRHKITKRGQNVTFRCDPISEHNRLYWYRQTLGQGPEFLTYFQNEAQLEKSRLLSDRFSAERPKGSFSTLEIQRTEQGDSAMYLCASSFISGRSTDTQYFGPGTRLTVL.

The chain's CDR3 is CASSHNGQGAGANVLTF. DNA for the CDR3: TGCGCCAGCAGCCATAACGGACAGGGGGCTGGGGCCAACGTCCTGACTTTC. V is TRBV4-3 and J is TRBJ2-6; 10 bases are a match to TRBD1. The CDR3 is 17 residues long. Germline assignment: CDR1 LGHNA and CDR2 YSLEER. Losses at the gene ends were 3 bases for V and 2 bases for J; bases not matched to a gene: 4.

J is TRBJ2-1 and V is TRBV12-3 or TRBV12-4, with 8 bases that match TRBD1. This CDR3 has 18 amino acids. Germline trimming cut 0 bases from V and 7 bases from J; bases unmatched to any gene: 14. The CDR3 here is CASSLALISDRDANEQFF. CDR3 DNA sequence: TGTGCCAGCAGTTTAGCTCTGATATCGGACAGGGATGCAAATGAGCAGTTCTTC.

In this sample, this clonotype turned up a few times. The chain employs TRBV12-3 or TRBV12-4 and TRBJ1-1, with 7 bases lining up with TRBD1. This CDR3 is built from 17 residues. The J segment lost 3 bases and the V segment lost 2 bases, leaving 12 bases of the junction unmatched. The CDR3 protein is CASSLPARKGTDTEAFF. The CDR3 DNA reads as TGTGCCAGCAGTTTACCCGCCCGAAAAGGGACAGACACTGAAGCTTTCTTT.

This clonotype has a handful of counts. The chain employs TRBV7-3 and TRBJ2-1; D remains ambiguous. Trimming shortened V by 3 bases and J by 9 bases, and 9 bases separated the two germline ends. CDR3 length: 12 residues. Germline CDR1 and CDR2: SGHTA and FQGTGA. CDR3 in amino acids: CASSFNTPEQFF. The CDR3 DNA reads as TGTGCCAGCAGCTTCAATACCCCTGAGCAGTTCTTC.

Many counts were recorded for this clonotype. This chain uses TRBV12-3 or TRBV12-4 with TRBJ2-3, with 9 positions matching TRBD1. This CDR3 contains 16 residues. V gave up 6 bases and J gave up 2 bases; unmatched junction bases: 9. CDR3 sequence reads: CASRDPGQGITDTQYF. The CDR3 nucleotides read TGTGCCAGCAGGGATCCGGGACAGGGTATCACAGATACGCAGTATTTT.

The chain is built from TRBV27 and TRBJ1-5; 7 bases agree with TRBD1. Germline values: CDR1 MNHEY, CDR2 SMNVEV (reference sequence). V dropped 5 bases and J dropped 9; count of bases not matched to a gene: 10. This CDR3 has 14 residues. CDR3: CASSPAGTERPQHF. In DNA, the CDR3 is TGTGCCAGCAGTCCAGCCGGGACAGAGCGGCCCCAGCATTTT.

Only a few counts were recorded for this clonotype. This chain connects TRBV19 to TRBJ2-1; TRBD2 is a possible D gene (5 bases). The CDR3 totals 14 residues. Trimming pared 7 bases from V and 0 bases from J, leaving 10 bases between. Per germline, CDR1 LNHDA and CDR2 SQIVND (reference sequence). The CDR3 here is CASMGGGSYNEQFF. CDR3 in DNA: TGTGCCAGTATGGGCGGAGGCTCCTACAATGAGCAGTTCTTC. The variable domain in full, completed from reference TRBV19 and TRBJ2-1, reads DGGITQSPKYLFRKEGQNVTLSCEQNLNHDAMYWYRQDPGQGLRLIYYSQIVNDFQKGDIAEGYSVSREKKESFPLTVTSAQKNPTAFYLCASMGGGSYNEQFFGPGTRLTVL.

In its sample, this clonotype was seen many times. J is TRBJ1-6 and V is TRBV7-9; D not certain. This CDR3 comprises 15 residues. Germline V gives CDR1 SEHNR, CDR2 FQNEAQ (reference sequence). Between the trimmed V and J ends, which lost 5 bases and 8 bases, there was a span of 16 bases. CDR3 loop: CASSPSRGTDSPLHF. The CDR3 nucleotides are TGTGCCAGCAGCCCCAGCCGGGGTACGGATTCACCCCTCCACTTT. The complete variable domain, with remaining parts taken from reference TRBV7-9 and TRBJ1-6, reads DTGVSQNPRHKITKRGQNVTFRCDPISEHNRLYWYRQTLGQGPEFLTYFQNEAQLEKSRLLSDRFSAERPKGSFSTLEIQRTEQGDSAMYLCASSPSRGTDSPLHFGNGTRLTVT.

This rearrangement joins TRBV28 to TRBJ2-3; maybe TRBD1 (5 bases). Germline CDR1 MDHEN, CDR2 SYDVKM. This CDR3 has 16 amino acids. The germline V and J ends were trimmed by 4 bases and 2 bases, with 16 bases remaining between them. The CDR3, as DNA: TGTGCCAGCAGTTCCCATCCCCGACAGCCCACAGATACGCAGTATTTT. This codes for CASSSHPRQPTDTQYF.

The rearrangement uses TRBV3-1 and TRBJ2-3, with 10 bases identical to TRBD2. V dropped 0 bases and J dropped 2; count of bases not matched to a gene: 8. CDR3 length equals 18 residues. Per germline, CDR1 LGHDT and CDR2 YNNKEL (reference sequence). The CDR3 bases are TGTGCCAGCAGCCAAGATCCTCAAGCGGGGGGGTTCACAGATACGCAGTATTTT. It translates to CASSQDPQAGGFTDTQYF.

This clonotype has a count of ten or more. The CDR3 bases are TGTGCCAGCAGCTCCGGACAGGGAGGAAAGGGATTGAACACTGAAGCTTTCTTT. This gives the protein CASSSGQGGKGLNTEAFF. The chain carries TRBV7-8 and TRBJ1-1; 8 bases match TRBD1. Germline V gives CDR1 SGHVS, CDR2 FQNEAQ. This CDR3 has 18 amino acids. The junction had 13 bases not matched to a gene; V was cut back by 4 bases and J by 0 bases.

The V gene is TRBV2, the J gene TRBJ2-1, with D tentatively TRBD1 or TRBD2 (5 bases each). Germline CDR1 reads SNHLY; CDR2 reads FYNNEI. CDR3 size: 15 residues. The ends were cut back, 2 bases at V and 5 bases at J, with 13 bases in the middle. The CDR3 coding sequence is TGTGCCAGCAGTGAATGGGGGAATGGCGACAATGAGCAGTTCTTC. Its protein is CASSEWGNGDNEQFF.

V usage is TRBV9 and J usage is TRBJ2-1; D remains ambiguous. The V and J ends lost 0 bases and 5 bases respectively, with 12 bases between them. This CDR3 is 15 amino acids long. CDR1 and CDR2 from the germline V gene are SGDLS and YYNGEE. The CDR3 reads CASSVDGDRHNEQFF. Here the CDR3 DNA reads TGTGCCAGCAGCGTAGATGGGGATAGACACAATGAGCAGTTCTTC.

This clonotype was counted between two and nine times. The V and J genes are TRBV7-6 and TRBJ1-5; maybe TRBD1 (5 bases). Germline V gene sequence: CDR1 SGHVS, CDR2 FNYEAQ. This CDR3 spans 14 amino acids. Trimming cost V 5 bases and J 6 bases, with 14 bases left between them. The CDR3 bases are TGTGCCAGCAGCCGGGGGGGAGTCAGTCAGCCCCAGCATTTT. Protein: CASSRGGVSQPQHF.

The rearrangement joins TRBV4-1 to TRBJ2-7; 9 bases are shared with TRBD1. This CDR3 has 14 amino acids. The ends lost 3 bases at V and 7 bases at J; junction bases unmatched: 7. Germline V gene sequence: CDR1 MGHRA, CDR2 YSYEKL. The CDR3 coding sequence is TGCGCCAGCAGCCACGGGGGACAGGGCCAGGAGCAGTACTTC. Its protein is CASSHGGQGQEQYF.

This clonotype turned up a few times. The gene calls are TRBV18 and TRBJ2-5, with no clear D. The CDR3 is made up of 16 amino acids. Germline CDR1 is KGHSH and CDR2 is LQKENI. The ends were cut back, 3 bases at V and 5 bases at J, with 19 bases in the middle. The CDR3 sequence is CASSPFGSRLLETQYF. DNA of the CDR3: TGTGCCAGCTCACCCTTCGGGTCCAGGCTTTTGGAGACCCAGTACTTC.

The chain links TRBV6-6 to TRBJ2-7; D is uncertain. V lost 0 bases and J lost 6, with 15 bases in between. CDR1 is MNHNY and CDR2 is SVGAGI in the germline V gene (reference sequence). The CDR3 totals 15 residues. The CDR3 spells CASSYSTGFNGEQYV. DNA of the CDR3: TGTGCCAGCAGTTACTCGACTGGTTTCAATGGCGAGCAGTACGTC.

This clonotype was observed a handful of times. The chain links TRBV7-9 to TRBJ2-3; 9 nucleotides agree with TRBD2. The CDR3 is 16 amino acids. Germline assignment: CDR1 SEHNR and CDR2 FQNEAQ (reference sequence). Losses at the gene ends were 5 bases for V and 2 bases for J; bases not matched to a gene: 8. The CDR3 nucleotides are TGTGCCAGCAGCGCGCGGGGGGGCCGAGACACAGATACGCAGTATTTT. It encodes CASSARGGRDTDTQYF.

The table lists this clonotype with a few counts. J is TRBJ2-2 and V is TRBV10-2, with D possibly being TRBD1 (6 bases). The CDR3 consists of 20 residues. Looked up from germline, CDR1 is WSHSY and CDR2 is SAAADI. Trimming took off 0 bases at V and 9 bases at J, with 29 bases between the two ends. The CDR3 bases are TGCGCCAGCAGTGAGTCGACAGGCTACTTGACTTCGGGTTATGACCGGGAGCTGTTTTTT. Amino acid sequence: CASSESTGYLTSGYDRELFF.

This chain joins TRBV24-1 and TRBJ2-2, with 8 bases matching TRBD1. This CDR3 spans 21 amino acids. Trimming took 4 bases from V and 0 from J; bases not matched to a gene: 18. Germline V gene data show CDR1 as KGHDR and CDR2 as SFDVKD. Written as DNA, the CDR3 is TGTGCCACCAGTGACCCGAATGGGGGGACAGGTCAGTTCGCGAACACCGGGGAGCTGTTTTTT. Its translation: CATSDPNGGTGQFANTGELFF.